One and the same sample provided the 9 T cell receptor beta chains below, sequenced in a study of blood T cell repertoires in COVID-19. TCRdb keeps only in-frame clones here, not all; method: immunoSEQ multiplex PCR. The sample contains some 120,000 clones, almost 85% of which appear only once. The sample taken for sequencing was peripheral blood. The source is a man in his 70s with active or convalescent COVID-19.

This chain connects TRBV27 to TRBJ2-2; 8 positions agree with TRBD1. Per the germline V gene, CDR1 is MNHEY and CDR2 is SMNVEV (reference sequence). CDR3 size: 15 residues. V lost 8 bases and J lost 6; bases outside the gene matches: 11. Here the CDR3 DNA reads TGTGCCAGCCGTCGACAGGGGCGGGACTCCGGGGAGCTGTTTTTT. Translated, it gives CASRRQGRDSGELFF.

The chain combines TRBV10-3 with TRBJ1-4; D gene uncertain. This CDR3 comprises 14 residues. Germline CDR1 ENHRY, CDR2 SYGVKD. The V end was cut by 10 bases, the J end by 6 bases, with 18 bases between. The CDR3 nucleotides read TGTGCCAACCGGACGGCTCCGAGGGATGAAAAACTGTTTTTT. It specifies CANRTAPRDEKLFF.

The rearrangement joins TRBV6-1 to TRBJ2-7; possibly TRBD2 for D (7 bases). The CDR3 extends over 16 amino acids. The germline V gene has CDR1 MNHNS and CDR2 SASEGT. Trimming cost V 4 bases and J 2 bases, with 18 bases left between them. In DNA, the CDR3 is TGTGCCAGCAGTGTGGGTGGGAGGGGGTTAGCCTACGAGCAGTACTTC. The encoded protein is CASSVGGRGLAYEQYF.

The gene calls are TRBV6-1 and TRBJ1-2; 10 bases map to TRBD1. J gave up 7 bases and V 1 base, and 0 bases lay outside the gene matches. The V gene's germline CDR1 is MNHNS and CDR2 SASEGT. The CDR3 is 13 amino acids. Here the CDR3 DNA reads TGTGCCAGCAGTGAAGGGGACAGGGGTGGCTACACCTTC. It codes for CASSEGDRGGYTF.

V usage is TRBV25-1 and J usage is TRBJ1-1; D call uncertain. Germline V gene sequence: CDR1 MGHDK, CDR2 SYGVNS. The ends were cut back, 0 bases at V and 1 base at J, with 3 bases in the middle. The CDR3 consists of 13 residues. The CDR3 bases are TGTGCCAGCAGTGAATACGGGAACACTGAAGCTTTCTTT. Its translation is CASSEYGNTEAFF.

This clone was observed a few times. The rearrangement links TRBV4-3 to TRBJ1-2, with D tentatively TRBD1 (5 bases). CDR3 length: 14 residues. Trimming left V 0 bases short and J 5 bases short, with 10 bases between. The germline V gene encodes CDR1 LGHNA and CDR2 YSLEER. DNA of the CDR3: TGCGCCAGCAGCCAAGATACAGGTCCTTATGGCTACACCTTC. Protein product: CASSQDTGPYGYTF.

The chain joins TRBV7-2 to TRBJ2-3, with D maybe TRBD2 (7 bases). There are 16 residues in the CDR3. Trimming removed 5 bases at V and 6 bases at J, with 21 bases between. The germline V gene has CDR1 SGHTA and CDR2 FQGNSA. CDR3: CASSKRGAGVADTQYF. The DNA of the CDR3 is TGTGCCAGCAGCAAACGGGGGGCCGGAGTAGCTGATACGCAGTATTTT. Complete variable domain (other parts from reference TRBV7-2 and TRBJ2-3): GAGVSQSPSNKVTEKGKDVELRCDPISGHTALYWYRQSLGQGLEFLIYFQGNSAPDKSGLPSDRFSAERTGGSVSTLTIQRTQQEDSAVYLCASSKRGAGVADTQYFGPGTRLTVL.

CDR3 DNA: TGTGCCAGTAGTATAGCGTTGGGCGATGAGCAGTTCTTC. Amino acids: CASSIALGDEQFF. The chain links TRBV19 to TRBJ2-1; D unresolved. V lost 1 base, J lost 8 bases, and 9 bases lay in between. The germline V gene encodes CDR1 LNHDA and CDR2 SQIVND (reference sequence). CDR3 length: 13 amino acids. Filled out from reference TRBV19 and TRBJ2-1, the complete variable domain reads DGGITQSPKYLFRKEGQNVTLSCEQNLNHDAMYWYRQDPGQGLRLIYYSQIVNDFQKGDIAEGYSVSREKKESFPLTVTSAQKNPTAFYLCASSIALGDEQFFGPGTRLTVL.

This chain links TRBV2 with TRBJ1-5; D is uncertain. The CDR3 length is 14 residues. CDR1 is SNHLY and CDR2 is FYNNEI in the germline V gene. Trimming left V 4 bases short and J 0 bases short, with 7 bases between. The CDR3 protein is CASSAGGSNQPQHF. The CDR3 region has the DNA TGTGCCAGCAGTGCGGGAGGTAGCAATCAGCCCCAGCATTTT. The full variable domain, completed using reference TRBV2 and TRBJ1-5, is EPEVTQTPSHQVTQMGQEVILRCVPISNHLYFYWYRQILGQKVEFLVSFYNNEISEKSEIFDDQFSVERPDGSNFTLKIRSTKLEDSAMYFCASSAGGSNQPQHFGDGTRLSIL.